The clone carrying this T cell receptor (beta chain) occurred a few times. Its antigen is as yet unknown. This entry is derived from a study of T-cell reconstitution after alpha-beta-depleted transplantation in children. Study findings and constraints: At around two months after transplant, the alpha-beta T cells were reportedly derived from several hundred expanded clones that came from non-depleted graft cells. At day 60, the high TCRbeta diversity found in some patients originated from recipient T cells and thymic progenitors that had survived.

The trim removed 4 bases at V and 0 bases at J, leaving 9 bases unmatched. This CDR3 is built from 19 residues. CDR1 and CDR2 from the germline V gene are SGHRS and YFSETQ. It was with unique molecular identifiers that the TCRbeta library was prepared. TCRdb processed the PCR reads anew with MiXCR; each CDR3 protein has one entry. The sample contains a few hundred thousand distinct CDR3 sequences, 25% to 30% of which appear only once. The specimen was PBMCs, collected before TCRalphabeta/CD19-depleted stem cell transplant. The receptor was derived from a boy in the first two years of life with Wiskott-Aldrich syndrome, due to receive a stem cell transplant. The chain combines TRBV5-1 with TRBJ2-1; 14 positions match TRBD2. The CDR3 DNA is TGCGCCAGCAGCCGGGGACTAGCGGGAGCCATTAGCTCCTACAATGAGCAGTTCTTC. This sequence encodes CASSRGLAGAISSYNEQFF.